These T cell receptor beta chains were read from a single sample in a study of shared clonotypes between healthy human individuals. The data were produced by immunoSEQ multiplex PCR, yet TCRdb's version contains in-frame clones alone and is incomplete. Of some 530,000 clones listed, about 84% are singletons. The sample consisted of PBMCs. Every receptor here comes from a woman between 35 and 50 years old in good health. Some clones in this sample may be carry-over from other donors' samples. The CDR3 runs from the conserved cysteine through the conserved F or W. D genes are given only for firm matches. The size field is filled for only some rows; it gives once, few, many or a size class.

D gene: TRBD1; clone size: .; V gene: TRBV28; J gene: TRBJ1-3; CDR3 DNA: TGTGCCAGCACCCTTACAACAGGGGGGGGAAACACCATATATTTT; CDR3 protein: CASTLTTGGGNTIYF
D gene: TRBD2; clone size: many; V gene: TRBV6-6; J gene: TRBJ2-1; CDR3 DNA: TGTGCCAGCAGCCCTAGCGGGAGCTCCTACAATGAGCAGTTCTTC; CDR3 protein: CASSPSGSSYNEQFF
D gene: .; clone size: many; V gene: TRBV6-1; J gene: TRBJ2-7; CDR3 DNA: TGTGCCAGCACTCTACTGGGGAGCGAGCAGTACTTC; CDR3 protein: CASTLLGSEQYF
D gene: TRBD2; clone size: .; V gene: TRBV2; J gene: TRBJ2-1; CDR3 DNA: TGTGCCAGCAGTGAGCTAGCGGGAACCTACAATGAGCAGTTCTTC; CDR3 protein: CASSELAGTYNEQFF
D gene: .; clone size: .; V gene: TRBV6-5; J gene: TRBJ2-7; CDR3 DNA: TGTGCCACCTCGGACGGGACCTACGAGCAGTACTTC; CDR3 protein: CATSDGTYEQYF
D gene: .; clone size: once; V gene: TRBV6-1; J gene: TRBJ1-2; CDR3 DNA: TGTGCCAGCAGAGACAGGTCCCATCTCTATGGCTACACCTTC; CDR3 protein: CASRDRSHLYGYTF
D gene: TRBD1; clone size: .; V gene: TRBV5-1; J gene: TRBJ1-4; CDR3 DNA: TGCGCCAGCAGACCCGACAGGGCCTCTGAAAAACTGTTTTTT; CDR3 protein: CASRPDRASEKLFF
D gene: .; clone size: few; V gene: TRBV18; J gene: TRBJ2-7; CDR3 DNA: TGTGCCAGCTCACCTCCGGGGGCTAGTAGCCACGAGCAGTACTTC; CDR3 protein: CASSPPGASSHEQYF
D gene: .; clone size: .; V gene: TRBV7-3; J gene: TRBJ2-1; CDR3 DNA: TGTGCCAGCAGCCCCGGGCCGGGAGTCTCCTACAATGAGCAGTTCTTC; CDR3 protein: CASSPGPGVSYNEQFF
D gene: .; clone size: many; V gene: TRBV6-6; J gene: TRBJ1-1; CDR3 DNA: TGTGCCACCCACCCGAGTCCAGGGCTTGGCACTGAAGCTTTCTTT; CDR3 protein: CATHPSPGLGTEAFF
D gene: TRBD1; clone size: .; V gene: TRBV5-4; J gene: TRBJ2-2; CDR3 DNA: TGTGCCAGCAGCAATGACAGGGCCGGGGAGCTGTTTTTT; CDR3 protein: CASSNDRAGELFF
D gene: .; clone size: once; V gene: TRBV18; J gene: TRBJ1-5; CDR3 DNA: TGTGCCAGCTCACCACTTCTGGGGGATCAGCCCCAGCATTTT; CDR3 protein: CASSPLLGDQPQHF
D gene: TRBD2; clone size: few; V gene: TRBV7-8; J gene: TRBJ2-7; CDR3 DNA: TGTGCCAGCAGCACGAGGACTAGCTTGGAGCAGTACTTC; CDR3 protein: CASSTRTSLEQYF
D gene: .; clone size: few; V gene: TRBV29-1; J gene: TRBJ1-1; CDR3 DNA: TGCAGCGTTTCCATGTCCCCGAGGACTGAAGCTTTCTTT; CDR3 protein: CSVSMSPRTEAFF
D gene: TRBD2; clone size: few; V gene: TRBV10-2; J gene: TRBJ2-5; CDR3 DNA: TGCGCCAGCGGTCGACTAGCGGGAGTTGAGACCCAGTACTTC; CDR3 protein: CASGRLAGVETQYF
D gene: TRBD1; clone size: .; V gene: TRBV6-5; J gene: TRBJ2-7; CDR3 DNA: TGTGCCAGCAGGAGGACAGGGCAACACTACGAGCAGTACTTC; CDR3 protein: CASRRTGQHYEQYF
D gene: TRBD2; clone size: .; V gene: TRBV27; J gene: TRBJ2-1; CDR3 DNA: TGTGCCAGCAGGCTCAGCGGGAGTAATGAGCAGTTCTTC; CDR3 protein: CASRLSGSNEQFF
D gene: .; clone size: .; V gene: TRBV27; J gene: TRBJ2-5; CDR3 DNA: TGTGCCAGCAGTTTGAGGCAACTAGGGGAGACCCAGTACTTC; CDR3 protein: CASSLRQLGETQYF
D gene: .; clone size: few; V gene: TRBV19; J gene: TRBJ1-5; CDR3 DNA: TGTGCCAGTAGTAGAACAGGGTCGGTAGATCAGCCCCAGCATTTT; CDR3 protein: CASSRTGSVDQPQHF
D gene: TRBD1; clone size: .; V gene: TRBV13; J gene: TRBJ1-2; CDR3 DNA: TGTGCCAGCACCAAGGGGGGACAGGGGAGTGGCTACACCTTC; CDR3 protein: CASTKGGQGSGYTF
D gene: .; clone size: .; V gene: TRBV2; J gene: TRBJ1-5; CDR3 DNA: TGTGCCAGCAGTCCTCCGGGGCAGACCGTCTATAGCAATCAGCCCCAGCATTTT; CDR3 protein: CASSPPGQTVYSNQPQHF
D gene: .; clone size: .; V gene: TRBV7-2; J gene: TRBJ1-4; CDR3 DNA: TGTGCCAGCAGCTACGGGGACACGACTAATGAAAAACTGTTTTTT; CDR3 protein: CASSYGDTTNEKLFF
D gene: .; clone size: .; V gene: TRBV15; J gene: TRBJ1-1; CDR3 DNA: TGTGCCACCAGCAGGCCAAGGCAGATGAACACTGAAGCTTTCTTT; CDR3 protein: CATSRPRQMNTEAFF
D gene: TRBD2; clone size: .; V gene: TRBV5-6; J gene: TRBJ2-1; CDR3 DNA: TGTGCCAGCAGCTTGGTTCGACTAGCGGGATCCTACAATGAGCAGTTCTTC; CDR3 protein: CASSLVRLAGSYNEQFF
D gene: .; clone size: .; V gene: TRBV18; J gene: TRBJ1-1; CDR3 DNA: TGTGCCAGCTCACCGAGGACTTTGGAGTCTTTCTTT; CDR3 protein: CASSPRTLESFF
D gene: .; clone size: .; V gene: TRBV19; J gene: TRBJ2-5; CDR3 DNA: TGTGCCAGCACCCCCCCCGGGCAGGAGACCCAGTACTTC; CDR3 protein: CASTPPGQETQYF
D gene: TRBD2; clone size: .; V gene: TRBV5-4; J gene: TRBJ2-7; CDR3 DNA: TGTGCCAGCAGCCAGGGACTAGCGGAAGAGCAGTACTTC; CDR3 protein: CASSQGLAEEQYF
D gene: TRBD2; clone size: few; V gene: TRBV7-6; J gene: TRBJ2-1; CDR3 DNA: TGTGCCAGCAGCTTAGGGGTGACGAGCGGGAAACGGGATGAGCAGTTCTTC; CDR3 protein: CASSLGVTSGKRDEQFF
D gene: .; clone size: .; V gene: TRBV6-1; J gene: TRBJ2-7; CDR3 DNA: TGTGCCAGCAGTGAAGGGTTAGAGCAGTACTTC; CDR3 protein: CASSEGLEQYF
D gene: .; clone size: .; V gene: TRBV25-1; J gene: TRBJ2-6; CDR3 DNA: TGTGCCAGCAGTGAGATCGGCACCCACCTCTCTGGGGCCAACGTCCTGACTTTC; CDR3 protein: CASSEIGTHLSGANVLTF
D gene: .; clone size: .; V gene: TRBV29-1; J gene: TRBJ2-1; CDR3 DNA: TGCAGCGTTGAGGGATTCTCTATCTCCTACAATGAGCAGTTCTTC; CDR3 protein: CSVEGFSISYNEQFF
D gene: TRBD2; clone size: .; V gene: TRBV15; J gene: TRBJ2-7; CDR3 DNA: TGTGCCACCAGCAGAGATTTGGCCGCTGGGGGGGACGAGCAGTACTTC; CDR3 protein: CATSRDLAAGGDEQYF
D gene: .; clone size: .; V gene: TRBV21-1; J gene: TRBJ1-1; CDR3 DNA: TGTGCCAGCAGCAACGGAACAGGGGGACAGAACACTGAAGCTTTCTTT; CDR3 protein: CASSNGTGGQNTEAFF
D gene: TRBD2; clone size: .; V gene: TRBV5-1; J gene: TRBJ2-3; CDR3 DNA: TGCGCCAGCAGCTTGGGTGGGAGGGCAGCAGATACGCAGTATTTT; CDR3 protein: CASSLGGRAADTQYF
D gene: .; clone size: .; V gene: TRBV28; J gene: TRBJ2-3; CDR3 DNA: TGTGCCAGCAGTTTAGGCACCTACACAGATACGCAGTATTTT; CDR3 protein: CASSLGTYTDTQYF
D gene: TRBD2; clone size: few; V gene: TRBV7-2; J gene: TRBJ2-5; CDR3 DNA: TGTGCCAGCAGATACCGACTAGCGGGAGAAGAGACCCAGTACTTC; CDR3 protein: CASRYRLAGEETQYF
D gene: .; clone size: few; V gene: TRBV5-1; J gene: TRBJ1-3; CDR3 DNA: TGCGCCAGCAGCTTGGACAGCTCTGGAAACACCATATATTTT; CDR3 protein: CASSLDSSGNTIYF